The rows below give T cell receptor beta chains drawn from one sample of a study of blood T cell repertoires in COVID-19. The data were produced by immunoSEQ multiplex PCR, yet TCRdb's version contains in-frame clones alone and is incomplete. In the table there are 95,000 to 150,000 clones, around 76% of which are singletons. Sequenced input: peripheral blood. The source of these receptors is a man between 65 and 85 years old with acute or convalescent COVID-19. CDR3s include the opening cysteine and the closing phenylalanine or tryptophan. Each record gives: V gene, clone size, J gene, D gene, CDR3 protein, CDR3 DNA. The D gene is left open where the match is weak. Clone sizes are given selectively: once, few, many, or a class where the clone is expanded.

TRBV12-5	NA	TRBJ1-5	NA	CASAGRNQPQHF	TGTGCCAGCGCAGGGCGTAATCAGCCCCAGCATTTT
TRBV5-1	NA	TRBJ1-1	NA	CASSLVPGDTEAFF	TGCGCCAGCAGCTTGGTGCCGGGGGACACTGAAGCTTTCTTT
TRBV5-4	NA	TRBJ1-1	NA	CASSVQGLDTEAFF	TGTGCCAGCAGCGTTCAGGGGTTGGACACTGAAGCTTTCTTT
TRBV3-1/TRBV3-2	NA	TRBJ1-2	NA	CASSRSGGMRNGYTF	TGTGCCAGCAGCCGGAGCGGAGGCATGAGGAATGGCTACACCTTC
TRBV9	few	TRBJ2-1	TRBD2	CASSSGGGGYNEQFF	TGTGCCAGCAGCTCCGGGGGGGGAGGTTACAATGAGCAGTTCTTC
TRBV5-1	NA	TRBJ2-7	NA	CASSAGRTYEQYF	TGCGCCAGCAGCGCGGGACGGACCTACGAGCAGTACTTC
TRBV9	NA	TRBJ1-4	TRBD1	CASSPGTDKKLFF	TGTGCCAGCAGCCCAGGGACAGACAAAAAACTGTTTTTT
TRBV7-2	NA	TRBJ2-7	NA	CASSSLSRGYEQYF	TGTGCCAGCAGCTCACTCTCCCGGGGGTACGAGCAGTACTTC
TRBV12-3/TRBV12-4	few	TRBJ1-5	NA	CASSLAYHRPQHF	TGTGCCAGCAGTTTAGCCTACCATCGGCCCCAGCATTTT
TRBV5-6	few	TRBJ1-2	NA	CASSVTGGYGYTF	TGTGCCAGCAGCGTGACCGGGGGATATGGCTACACCTTC
TRBV30	once	TRBJ2-1	TRBD2	CAWKLAGGRSNEQFF	TGTGCCTGGAAACTAGCGGGGGGTCGGAGCAATGAGCAGTTCTTC
TRBV16	NA	TRBJ1-3	NA	CASSQFGISGNTIYF	TGTGCCAGCAGCCAATTTGGCATTTCTGGAAACACCATATATTTT
TRBV11-3	NA	TRBJ2-1	TRBD2	CASSSLAGTYNEQFF	TGTGCCAGCAGCTCCCTAGCGGGAACGTACAATGAGCAGTTCTTC
TRBV25-1	once	TRBJ2-5	TRBD2	CASSDSGGLETQYF	TGTGCCAGCAGTGATAGCGGGGGTTTAGAGACCCAGTACTTC
TRBV18	NA	TRBJ1-2	TRBD1	CASSPARGQARALEINGYTF	TGTGCCAGCTCACCGGCCCGCGGACAGGCAAGAGCCCTGGAGATAAATGGCTACACCTTC
TRBV7-2	NA	TRBJ2-2	NA	CASSLSAGAGELFF	TGTGCCAGCAGCTTATCCGCGGGTGCCGGGGAGCTGTTTTTT
TRBV5-8	NA	TRBJ2-3	NA	CASRARAALDTQYF	TGTGCCAGCAGGGCCAGGGCTGCATTAGATACGCAGTATTTT
TRBV11-3	NA	TRBJ1-1	TRBD1	CASSLIGQGGDTEAFF	TGTGCCAGCAGCTTAATAGGACAGGGAGGGGACACTGAAGCTTTCTTT
TRBV14	NA	TRBJ1-2	NA	CASSHRLGYTF	TGTGCCAGCAGCCATCGTTTAGGCTACACCTTC
TRBV2	NA	TRBJ2-2	TRBD2	CASRGLVQTGELFF	TGTGCCAGCAGGGGACTAGTTCAGACCGGGGAGCTGTTTTTT
TRBV4-3	NA	TRBJ2-2	NA	CASSQDSQGWTGELFF	TGCGCCAGCAGCCAAGATAGTCAGGGTTGGACCGGGGAGCTGTTTTTT
TRBV10-3	NA	TRBJ1-2	TRBD1	CAISSSRGLSYGYTF	TGTGCCATCAGTTCAAGCAGGGGGCTTAGCTATGGCTACACCTTC
TRBV19	NA	TRBJ1-2	TRBD1	CASSPLRDRVVHGYTF	TGTGCCAGTAGTCCCCTTCGGGACAGGGTTGTGCATGGCTACACCTTC
TRBV7-9	NA	TRBJ2-3	TRBD2	CASSIGLAGTDTQYF	TGTGCCAGCAGCATAGGACTAGCGGGGACAGATACGCAGTATTTT
TRBV6-1	NA	TRBJ1-3	NA	CASSEFDFSSSGNTIYF	TGTGCCAGCAGTGAATTCGACTTTTCGAGCTCTGGAAACACCATATATTTT
TRBV6-5	NA	TRBJ1-2	NA	CASVGRVPYGYTF	TGTGCCAGCGTCGGCAGGGTCCCCTATGGCTACACCTTC
TRBV7-9	NA	TRBJ1-3	TRBD1	CASSWATGVGNTIYF	TGTGCCAGCAGCTGGGCGACAGGGGTTGGAAACACCATATATTTT
TRBV7-2	NA	TRBJ1-5	NA	CASSLGTGERQPQHF	TGTGCCAGCAGCTTAGGGACCGGGGAGAGGCAGCCCCAGCATTTT
TRBV2	many	TRBJ1-5	TRBD1	CASRDRGLSNQPQHF	TGTGCCAGCAGGGACAGGGGGCTTAGCAATCAGCCCCAGCATTTT
TRBV7-6	NA	TRBJ1-1	TRBD1	CASSPRQGGTEAFF	TGTGCCAGCAGCCCGAGACAGGGTGGAACTGAAGCTTTCTTT
TRBV7-2	NA	TRBJ2-7	TRBD2	CASTPGLAGEQYF	TGTGCCAGCACCCCGGGACTAGCGGGTGAGCAGTACTTC
TRBV9	NA	TRBJ2-2	TRBD2	CASSVPTTSGGAIGELFF	TGTGCCAGCAGCGTCCCTACGACTAGCGGGGGGGCCATTGGGGAGCTGTTTTTT
TRBV25-1	NA	TRBJ1-6	NA	CASSEFGGGPYNSPLHF	TGTGCCAGCAGTGAATTCGGGGGTGGCCCTTATAATTCACCCCTCCACTTT
TRBV11-2	NA	TRBJ1-2	NA	CASSLDRRVLDNYGYTF	TGTGCCAGCAGCTTAGATCGCAGGGTCTTGGATAACTATGGCTACACCTTC
TRBV3-1/TRBV3-2	NA	TRBJ2-1	TRBD2	CASSFAVAGNNEQFF	TGTGCCAGCAGCTTCGCGGTAGCGGGGAACAATGAGCAGTTCTTC
TRBV7-2	NA	TRBJ2-5	TRBD1	CASSARQGPQETQYF	TGTGCCAGCAGCGCTCGACAGGGGCCCCAAGAGACCCAGTACTTC
TRBV5-6	NA	TRBJ1-5	TRBD1	CASSRDRGPDSNQPQHF	TGTGCCAGCAGCCGGGACAGGGGGCCGGATAGCAATCAGCCCCAGCATTTT
TRBV7-3	NA	TRBJ2-3	TRBD2	CASSKTSGGSTDTQYF	TGTGCCAGCAGCAAGACTAGCGGGGGAAGCACAGATACGCAGTATTTT